This T cell receptor beta chain is drawn from a study of T cell changes during pregnancy in multiple sclerosis. This CDR3 contains 15 residues. Losses at the gene ends were 0 bases for V and 5 bases for J; bases not matched to a gene: 4. CDR1 MNHNS and CDR2 SASEGT come from the germline V gene. The data were produced by immunoSEQ multiplex PCR, yet TCRdb's version contains in-frame clones alone and is incomplete. The sample lists about 59,000 clones, around 94% occurring once. The material was CD8+ T cells from peripheral blood mononuclear cells, obtained after pregnancy. The chain links TRBV6-1 to TRBJ2-5; TRBD2 matches 9 bases. The TCR was taken from a female donor with multiple sclerosis, enrolled in a pregnancy study. In DNA, the CDR3 is TGTGCCAGCAGTGAAGCGGCGGGAGGGCTGGAGACCCAGTACTTC. It translates to CASSEAAGGLETQYF.